This note documents a single T cell receptor (beta chain) sequence. The age range of participants was about 18 to 100 years, with residence in 20 to 25 US areas. Cohorts were determined from participant-reported clinical history. Up to 2 weeks before entering the study, exposed participants had met a COVID-19 case. This entry is derived from a study of blood T cell repertoires in COVID-19. Background on the study: Sites across the United States, Italy and Spain contributed samples from acute and convalescent COVID-19.

CDR1 is MDHEN and CDR2 is SYDVKM in the germline V gene. This CDR3 spans 14 amino acids. Losses at the gene ends were 7 bases for V and 7 bases for J; bases not matched to a gene: 6. Sequencing was performed with immunoSEQ multiplex PCR; in TCRdb, only in-frame clones are kept and a portion is missing. The sample shows some 190,000 clones, approximately 80% of them seen only once. The TCR comes from a man aged 55 to 70 who had been exposed to COVID-19. J is TRBJ2-2 and V is TRBV28; 10 bases are shared with TRBD2. Sequenced material: PBMCs or T cells enriched from blood (not recorded which). CDR3 protein: CASNLLAGVGELFF. CDR3 bases: TGTGCCAGCAACCTTCTAGCGGGGGTCGGGGAGCTGTTTTTT.